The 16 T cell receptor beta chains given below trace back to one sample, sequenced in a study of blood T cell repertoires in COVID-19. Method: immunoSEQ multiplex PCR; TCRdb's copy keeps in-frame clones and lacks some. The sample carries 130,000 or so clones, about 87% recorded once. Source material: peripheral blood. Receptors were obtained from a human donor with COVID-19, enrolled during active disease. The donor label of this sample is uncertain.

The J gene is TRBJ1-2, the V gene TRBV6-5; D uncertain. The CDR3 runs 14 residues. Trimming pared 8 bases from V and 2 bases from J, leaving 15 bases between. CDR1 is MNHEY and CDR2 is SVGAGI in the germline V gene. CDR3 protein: CASLPAGSNYGYTF. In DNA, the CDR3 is TGTGCCAGCTTACCAGCAGGTTCCAACTATGGCTACACCTTC.

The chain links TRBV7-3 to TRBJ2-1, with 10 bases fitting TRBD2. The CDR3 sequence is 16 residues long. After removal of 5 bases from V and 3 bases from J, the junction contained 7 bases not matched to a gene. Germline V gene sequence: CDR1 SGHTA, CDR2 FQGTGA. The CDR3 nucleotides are TGTGCCAGCAGCAACCTTAGCGGGAGGTACTACAATGAGCAGTTCTTC. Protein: CASSNLSGRYYNEQFF.

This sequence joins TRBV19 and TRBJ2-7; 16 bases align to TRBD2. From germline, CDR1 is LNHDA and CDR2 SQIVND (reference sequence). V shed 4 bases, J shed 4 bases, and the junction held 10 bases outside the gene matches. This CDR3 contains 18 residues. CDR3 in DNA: TGTGCCAGTAGTACTTCCGGGACTAGCGGGGGGGCCCAGTACGAGCAGTACTTC. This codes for CASSTSGTSGGAQYEQYF.

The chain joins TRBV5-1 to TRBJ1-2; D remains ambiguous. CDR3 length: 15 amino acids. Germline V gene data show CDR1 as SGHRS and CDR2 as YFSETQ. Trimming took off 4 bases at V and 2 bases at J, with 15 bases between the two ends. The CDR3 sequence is CASSRGFDRNYGYTF. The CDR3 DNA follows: TGCGCCAGCAGCCGCGGATTCGACCGAAACTATGGCTACACCTTC.

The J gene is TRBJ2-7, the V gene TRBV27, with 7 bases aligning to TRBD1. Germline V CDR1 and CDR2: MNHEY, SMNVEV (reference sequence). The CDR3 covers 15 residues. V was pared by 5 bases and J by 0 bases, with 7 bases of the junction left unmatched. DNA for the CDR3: TGTGCCAGCAGTGCAAGGGGGCTAATCTCCTACGAGCAGTACTTC. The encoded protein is CASSARGLISYEQYF.

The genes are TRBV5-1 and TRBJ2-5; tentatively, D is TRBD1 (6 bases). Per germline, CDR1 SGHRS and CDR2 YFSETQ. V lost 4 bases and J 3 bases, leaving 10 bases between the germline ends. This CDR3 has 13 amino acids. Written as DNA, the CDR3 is TGCGCCAGCAGCGGAACAGGGAAAGAGACCCAGTACTTC. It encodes CASSGTGKETQYF.

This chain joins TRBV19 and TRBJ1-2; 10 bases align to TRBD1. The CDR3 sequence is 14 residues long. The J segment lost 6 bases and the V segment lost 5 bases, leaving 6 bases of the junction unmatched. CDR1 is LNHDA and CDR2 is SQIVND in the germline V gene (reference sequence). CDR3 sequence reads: CASSRDRGRNGYTF. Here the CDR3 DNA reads TGTGCCAGTAGTCGAGACAGGGGGCGGAATGGCTACACCTTC.

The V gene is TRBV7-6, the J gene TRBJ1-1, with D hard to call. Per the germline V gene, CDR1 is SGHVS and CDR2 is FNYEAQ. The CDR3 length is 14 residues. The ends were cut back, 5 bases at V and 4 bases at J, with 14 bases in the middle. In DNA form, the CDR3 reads TGTGCCAGCAGCCTACCAACGGGGAGCACTGAAGCTTTCTTT. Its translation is CASSLPTGSTEAFF.

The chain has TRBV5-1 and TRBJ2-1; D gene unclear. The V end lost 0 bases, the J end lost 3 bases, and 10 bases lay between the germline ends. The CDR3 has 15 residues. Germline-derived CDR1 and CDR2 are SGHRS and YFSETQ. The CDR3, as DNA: TGCGCCAGCAGCTTGGGACCCACGGGCTACAATGAGCAGTTCTTC. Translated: CASSLGPTGYNEQFF.

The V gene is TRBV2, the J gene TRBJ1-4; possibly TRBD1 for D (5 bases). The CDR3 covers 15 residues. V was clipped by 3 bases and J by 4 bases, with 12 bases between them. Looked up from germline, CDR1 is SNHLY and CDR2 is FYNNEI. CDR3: CASSEQGPFNEKLFF. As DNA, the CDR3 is TGTGCCAGCAGTGAGCAGGGTCCCTTTAATGAAAAACTGTTTTTT. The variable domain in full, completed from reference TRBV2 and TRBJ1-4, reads EPEVTQTPSHQVTQMGQEVILRCVPISNHLYFYWYRQILGQKVEFLVSFYNNEISEKSEIFDDQFSVERPDGSNFTLKIRSTKLEDSAMYFCASSEQGPFNEKLFFGSGTQLSVL.

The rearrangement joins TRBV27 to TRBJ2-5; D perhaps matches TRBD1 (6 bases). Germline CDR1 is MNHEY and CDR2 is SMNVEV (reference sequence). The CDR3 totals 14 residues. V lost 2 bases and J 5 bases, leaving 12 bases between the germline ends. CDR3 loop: CASSLLGAGETQYF. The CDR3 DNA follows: TGTGCCAGCAGTTTACTGGGGGCTGGGGAGACCCAGTACTTC.

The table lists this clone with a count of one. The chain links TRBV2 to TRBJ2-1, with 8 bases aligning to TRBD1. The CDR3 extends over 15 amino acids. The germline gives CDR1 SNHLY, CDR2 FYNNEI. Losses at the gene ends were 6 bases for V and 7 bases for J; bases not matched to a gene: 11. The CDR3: CASRSRGRGVNEQFF. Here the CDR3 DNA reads TGTGCCAGCAGGTCCAGGGGGCGCGGAGTTAATGAGCAGTTCTTC.

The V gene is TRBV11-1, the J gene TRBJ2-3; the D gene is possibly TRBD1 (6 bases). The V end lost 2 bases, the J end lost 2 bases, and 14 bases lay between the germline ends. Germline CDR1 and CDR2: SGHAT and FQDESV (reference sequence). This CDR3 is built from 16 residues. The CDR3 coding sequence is TGTGCCAGCAGCTTATTTATGACAGGCGTCACAGATACGCAGTATTTT. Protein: CASSLFMTGVTDTQYF.

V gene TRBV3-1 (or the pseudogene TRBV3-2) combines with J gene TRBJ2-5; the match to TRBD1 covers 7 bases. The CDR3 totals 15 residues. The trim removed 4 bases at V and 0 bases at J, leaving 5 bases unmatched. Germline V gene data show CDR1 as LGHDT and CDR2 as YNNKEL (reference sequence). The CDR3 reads CASSLPTGNQETQYF. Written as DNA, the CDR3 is TGTGCCAGCAGCCTACCGACAGGGAACCAAGAGACCCAGTACTTC.

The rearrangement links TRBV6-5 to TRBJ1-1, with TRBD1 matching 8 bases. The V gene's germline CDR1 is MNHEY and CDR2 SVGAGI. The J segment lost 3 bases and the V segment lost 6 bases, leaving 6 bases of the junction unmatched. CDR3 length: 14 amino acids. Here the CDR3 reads CASSQGAGDTEAFF. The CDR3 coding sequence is TGTGCCAGCAGCCAGGGGGCAGGGGACACTGAAGCTTTCTTT.

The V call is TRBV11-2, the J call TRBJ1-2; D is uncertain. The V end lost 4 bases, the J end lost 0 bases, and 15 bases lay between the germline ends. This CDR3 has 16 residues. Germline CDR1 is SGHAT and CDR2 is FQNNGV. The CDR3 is CASSSGPNKANYGYTF. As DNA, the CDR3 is TGTGCCAGCAGCTCAGGCCCTAATAAAGCTAACTATGGCTACACCTTC.